Below are 7 T cell receptor beta chains sequenced from a single sample in a study of T cells in Graves' hyperthyroidism and ophthalmopathy. It was RNA transcripts that yielded the amplified TCR beta CDR3 regions. During a first-round RT-PCR of the TCR CDR3, the HTBI primer set was used. TCRdb re-called the multiplex PCR reads through MiXCR, storing one row per CDR3 protein. Of about 740,000 distinct CDR3 sequences in the sample, 14% were seen once. The source material was blood. The receptors come from a woman younger than 35 with Graves' hyperthyroidism.

This clonotype has only a few counts. The chain couples TRBV9 to TRBJ2-7; the match to TRBD2 covers 8 bases. CDR1 and CDR2 (germline): SGDLS, YYNGEE. V lost 4 bases and J lost 5; bases outside the gene matches: 17. This CDR3 is 17 amino acids long. CDR3 loop: CASSPRLVGRALDEQYF. The DNA for the CDR3 is TGTGCCAGCAGCCCCCGCCTCGTCGGGAGGGCCCTCGACGAGCAGTACTTC.

This clonotype was counted only a few times. The V and J genes are TRBV12-3 or TRBV12-4 and TRBJ1-4, with unresolved D. The germline V and J ends were trimmed by 1 base and 8 bases, with 14 bases remaining between them. There are 15 residues in the CDR3. CDR3 protein: CASSLGGFTTEKLFF. Here the CDR3 DNA reads TGTGCCAGCAGTTTAGGGGGTTTCACTACGGAAAAACTGTTTTTT.

This clonotype has a count of ten or more. The chain links TRBV10-2 to TRBJ1-2; D ambiguous. Looked up from germline, CDR1 is WSHSY and CDR2 is SAAADI. The CDR3 runs to 13 residues. V was cut by 6 bases and J by 4 bases, with 12 bases left in between. The CDR3 bases are TGCGCCAGCAGCGAGACATACACCTATGGCTACACCTTC. Translating it yields CASSETYTYGYTF.

This clonotype has just a few counts. The rearrangement uses TRBV24-1 and TRBJ2-5; 11 bases align to TRBD1. J lost 2 bases, V lost 3 bases, and 4 bases had no gene match. Germline loops: CDR1 KGHDR, CDR2 SFDVKD. The CDR3 runs 16 residues. CDR3 sequence reads: CATSDGGTGGQETQYF. For the CDR3, the DNA is TGTGCCACCAGTGATGGCGGGACAGGGGGACAAGAGACCCAGTACTTC.

This clonotype has at least ten counts. The chain has TRBV2 and TRBJ1-5; tentative D call: TRBD1 (5 bases). This CDR3 contains 15 residues. Germline loops: CDR1 SNHLY, CDR2 FYNNEI. Trimming cost V 4 bases and J 5 bases, with 15 bases left between them. The CDR3 DNA follows: TGTGCCAGCAGTGCAGGTGGGCAGGGATATCAGCCCCAGCATTTT. Protein product: CASSAGGQGYQPQHF.

The V call is TRBV19, the J call TRBJ1-5, with D perhaps TRBD1 (6 bases). Germline CDR1 is LNHDA and CDR2 is SQIVND (reference sequence). This CDR3 has 16 amino acids. Trimming stripped 3 bases from V and 5 bases from J, with 17 bases between. CDR3 sequence (DNA): TGTGCCAGTAGTATCCAGGGGTATACTATCGATCAGCCCCAGCATTTT. Its translation is CASSIQGYTIDQPQHF.

This clonotype occurred many times. V usage is TRBV7-2 and J usage is TRBJ2-1, with TRBD2 identical over 9 bases. The germline CDR1 and CDR2 sequences are SGHTA and FQGNSA. J lost 7 bases, V lost 5 bases, and 24 bases had no gene match. This CDR3 region has 20 residues. The CDR3 spells CASSPPRWASSGRTWNEQFF. The CDR3 DNA follows: TGTGCCAGCAGCCCGCCCCGGTGGGCCTCCAGCGGGAGGACGTGGAATGAGCAGTTCTTC.